The 22 T cell receptor beta chains below were found in one sample sequenced in a study of blood T cell repertoires in COVID-19. Clones were read by immunoSEQ multiplex PCR, and TCRdb kept only the in-frame ones, dropping some. The table lists hundreds of thousands of clones, 88% of them singletons, with about 1.2% in the top ten. The sequenced sample was PBMCs or T cells enriched from blood (not recorded which). All receptors come from a middle-aged woman with acute COVID-19.

This clone was picked up a small number of times. The V call is TRBV11-2, the J call TRBJ1-2, with no clear D. Between the trimmed V and J ends, which lost 6 bases and 2 bases, there was a span of 16 bases. Germline V CDR1 and CDR2: SGHAT, FQNNGV. The CDR3 totals 15 residues. Here the CDR3 reads CASRKIPIGNYGYTF. Written as DNA, the CDR3 is TGTGCCAGCAGGAAGATCCCGATCGGGAACTATGGCTACACCTTC.

The chain combines TRBV6-5 with TRBJ2-4; 8 positions match TRBD1. CDR1 MNHEY and CDR2 SVGAGI come from the germline V gene. V lost 7 bases and J lost 7; bases outside the gene matches: 9. The CDR3 consists of 14 residues. DNA for the CDR3: TGTGCCAGCACCCGACAGGGGCCAGGGAACATTCAGTACTTC. Amino acids: CASTRQGPGNIQYF.

This chain uses TRBV7-2 with TRBJ2-5; TRBD2 aligns across 8 bases. This CDR3 comprises 14 residues. Per the germline V gene, CDR1 is SGHTA and CDR2 is FQGNSA. J was trimmed by 2 bases and V by 4 bases; bases with no gene match: 3. The CDR3 DNA reads TGTGCCAGCAGCTATTTAGCGGGACAAGAGACCCAGTACTTC. Amino acids: CASSYLAGQETQYF. Complete variable domain (other parts from reference TRBV7-2 and TRBJ2-5): GAGVSQSPSNKVTEKGKDVELRCDPISGHTALYWYRQSLGQGLEFLIYFQGNSAPDKSGLPSDRFSAERTGGSVSTLTIQRTQQEDSAVYLCASSYLAGQETQYFGPGTRLLVL.

This chain uses TRBV5-6 with TRBJ2-5, with D unresolved. V lost 0 bases and J lost 5, with 8 bases in between. The CDR3 totals 13 residues. Germline-derived CDR1 and CDR2 are SGHDT and YYEEEE. The CDR3 sequence is CASSLVGRETQYF. The DNA for the CDR3 is TGTGCCAGCAGCTTGGTTGGCCGCGAGACCCAGTACTTC.

The gene calls are TRBV28 and TRBJ1-2; 7 bases are shared with TRBD1. Germline V gene data show CDR1 as MDHEN and CDR2 as SYDVKM. This CDR3 region has 14 residues. The trim removed 4 bases at V and 2 bases at J, leaving 4 bases unmatched. This chain's CDR3 is CASSSTGKNYGYTF. The CDR3 coding sequence is TGTGCCAGCAGTTCGACAGGGAAGAACTATGGCTACACCTTC.

The chain couples TRBV6-5 to TRBJ1-2; D not resolved. Trimming took off 0 bases at V and 7 bases at J, with 12 bases between the two ends. The V gene's germline CDR1 is MNHEY and CDR2 SVGAGI. CDR3 length: 14 amino acids. CDR3 DNA: TGTGCCAGCAGTTACTCGAGGAGGGTGGGTGGCTACACCTTC. This sequence encodes CASSYSRRVGGYTF.

The rearrangement joins TRBV10-2 to TRBJ1-6; no definite D call. Germline V gives CDR1 WSHSY, CDR2 SAAADI. The CDR3 runs 13 residues. V was shortened by 8 bases and J by 8 bases, with 13 bases between the two germline ends. CDR3 DNA sequence: TGCGCCAGCCTCTCTCGGTCCGATTCACCCCTCCACTTT. It translates to CASLSRSDSPLHF.

This CDR3 reads CASSLYRGGRLDEQFF. DNA for the CDR3: TGTGCCAGCTCCCTATATAGGGGCGGGAGGTTGGATGAGCAGTTCTTC. The V gene is TRBV7-3, the J gene TRBJ2-1, with 8 bases that match TRBD2. This CDR3 region has 16 residues. J was trimmed by 8 bases and V by 8 bases; bases with no gene match: 17. Germline V CDR1 and CDR2: SGHTA, FQGTGA.

This clone turned up a few times. This chain joins TRBV29-1 and TRBJ2-2; 7 nucleotides align to TRBD1. Germline CDR1 and CDR2: SQVTM and ANQGSEA. The CDR3 loop spans 14 amino acids. V shed 3 bases, J shed 4 bases, and the junction held 5 bases outside the gene matches. The CDR3: CSVDRGIGTGELFF. DNA for the CDR3: TGCAGCGTTGACAGGGGGATAGGCACCGGGGAGCTGTTTTTT.

The chain carries TRBV2 and TRBJ1-5; TRBD1 matches at 10 bases. The V gene's germline CDR1 is SNHLY and CDR2 FYNNEI. Losses at the gene ends were 6 bases for V and 5 bases for J; bases not matched to a gene: 1. This CDR3 has 13 amino acids. The CDR3 sequence: CASSGTGDQPQHF. Written as DNA, the CDR3 is TGTGCCAGCAGCGGGACAGGGGATCAGCCCCAGCATTTT.

This clone was observed once. The rearrangement links TRBV3-1 (or the pseudogene TRBV3-2) to TRBJ1-2, with 8 positions matching TRBD1. The CDR3 covers 16 residues. J was trimmed by 1 base and V by 1 base; bases with no gene match: 5. Germline-derived CDR1 and CDR2 are LGHDT and YNNKEL (reference sequence). The CDR3 region has the DNA TGTGCCAGCAGCCAAGGGGTTACAGGGGGTAACTATGGCTACACCTTC. It is translated as CASSQGVTGGNYGYTF.

Note on this clone: The sample carries other DNA sequences with the same CDR3. The chain has TRBV2 and TRBJ2-7, with D unclear. Germline loops: CDR1 SNHLY, CDR2 FYNNEI. V lost 2 bases to trimming and J lost 1 base, with 3 bases between them. The CDR3 runs to 12 residues. In DNA, the CDR3 is TGTGCCAGCAGTGAACTGTCCTACGAGCAGTACGTC. Residues: CASSELSYEQYV.

This chain links TRBV28 with TRBJ2-7; 8 bases agree with TRBD1. CDR1 is MDHEN, CDR2 SYDVKM, per germline. With 5 bases clipped from V and 3 bases from J, the junction kept 12 bases outside the gene matches. This CDR3 contains 16 residues. CDR3 nucleotide sequence: TGTGCCAGCAGTACAACCGGGACAGGACATGTCTACGAGCAGTACGTC. Protein product: CASSTTGTGHVYEQYV.

The rearrangement joins TRBV18 to TRBJ2-5, with 8 bases identical to TRBD1. The CDR3 covers 19 residues. V lost 2 bases, J lost 1 base, and 15 bases stayed unmatched. Germline CDR1 reads KGHSH; CDR2 reads LQKENI. The CDR3 DNA reads TGTGCCAGCTCACCAAGAATCTTCCAGGACAGGGCTTTCCAAGAGACCCAGTACTTC. This gives the protein CASSPRIFQDRAFQETQYF.

This chain joins TRBV28 and TRBJ1-2; 7 bases match TRBD1. The length of the CDR3 is 15 residues. Per the germline V gene, CDR1 is MDHEN and CDR2 is SYDVKM. J lost 7 bases, V lost 5 bases, and 13 bases had no gene match. The CDR3 loop reads CASSPPRRGFGGYTF. CDR3 nucleotide sequence: TGTGCCAGCAGTCCCCCGCGCAGGGGGTTCGGTGGCTACACCTTC.

This sequence joins TRBV19 and TRBJ1-2; 8 bases are shared with TRBD1. The CDR3 contains 14 residues. Per the germline V gene, CDR1 is LNHDA and CDR2 is SQIVND (reference sequence). V lost 3 bases to trimming and J lost 3 bases; unmatched junction nucleotides: 3. This CDR3 is CASSIDRGDYGYTF. In DNA form, the CDR3 reads TGTGCCAGTAGTATTGACAGGGGTGACTATGGCTACACCTTC.

V is TRBV7-3 and J is TRBJ2-1; 12 nucleotides line up with TRBD2. The J segment lost 8 bases and the V segment lost 3 bases, leaving 2 bases of the junction unmatched. The CDR3 runs to 14 residues. The V gene's germline CDR1 is SGHTA and CDR2 FQGTGA. The CDR3 is CASSLTSGSYEQFF. Here the CDR3 DNA reads TGTGCCAGCAGCTTGACTAGCGGGAGCTATGAGCAGTTCTTC.

This clone was recorded many times. The chain carries TRBV7-9 and TRBJ2-3, with 11 positions matching TRBD2. The V segment lost 4 bases and the J segment 6 bases; nucleotides outside the gene matches: 6. This CDR3 has 15 residues. From germline, CDR1 is SEHNR and CDR2 FQNEAQ (reference sequence). CDR3 DNA sequence: TGTGCCAGCAGCTCAGGACTAGCGGGCTTGGATACGCAGTATTTT. It yields the protein CASSSGLAGLDTQYF.

The chain combines TRBV18 with TRBJ1-1, with D possibly TRBD1 on 5 matching bases. This CDR3 region has 12 residues. Trimming cost V 3 bases and J 7 bases, with 9 bases left between them. Per the germline V gene, CDR1 is KGHSH and CDR2 is LQKENI. The CDR3 here is CASSPLQGEAFF. The DNA of the CDR3 is TGTGCCAGCTCACCCTTGCAGGGTGAAGCTTTCTTT.

J is TRBJ1-1 and V is TRBV11-3, with D unresolved. Trimming removed 7 bases from V and 6 bases from J, with 24 bases in between. Germline CDR1 is SGHNT and CDR2 is YENEEA. CDR3 length: 16 amino acids. The CDR3 DNA is TGTGCCAGCATCGTAAGCGGATCCCGCCCGCTGGCTGAAGCTTTCTTT. Its protein product is CASIVSGSRPLAEAFF.

This chain links TRBV10-3 with TRBJ1-3; D is unclear. CDR1 and CDR2 (germline): ENHRY, SYGVKD. V shed 6 bases and J shed 4 bases, with 7 bases lying between them. There are 12 residues in the CDR3. The CDR3 here is CAIRLTGNTIYF. The CDR3 DNA reads TGTGCCATCAGATTGACAGGAAACACCATATATTTT.

The chain joins TRBV5-1 to TRBJ2-7; 10 bases fit TRBD1. The CDR3 runs 16 residues. In germline, CDR1 is SGHRS, CDR2 YFSETQ. V shed 0 bases and J 5 bases; nucleotides not matched to a gene: 8. CDR3 sequence reads: CASSLAGTGVLDEQYF. The CDR3 nucleotides are TGCGCCAGCAGCTTGGCCGGGACAGGGGTCCTCGACGAGCAGTACTTC. Full variable domain (rest looked up from reference TRBV5-1 and TRBJ2-7): KAGVTQTPRYLIKTRGQQVTLSCSPISGHRSVSWYQQTPGQGLQFLFEYFSETQRNKGNFPGRFSGRQFSNSRSEMNVSTLELGDSALYLCASSLAGTGVLDEQYFGPGTRLTVT.